The 23 T cell receptor beta chains in this list originate from one sample, sequenced in a study of blood T cell repertoires in COVID-19 (TCRdb year 2020). Libraries were built with the immunoSEQ multiplex PCR assay. TCRdb carries this immuneACCESS record with in-frame sequences only. Its versions omit some clonotypes, under half of them owing to an unresolved V gene in the studies checked, with the rest unexplained. This sample is represented by about 140,000 clones; about three quarters of them were singletons. The top ten hold over 10% of the sample. The sample taken for sequencing was peripheral blood. The receptor set was obtained from a man at least 80 years old with acute or convalescent COVID-19.

The chain joins TRBV6-5 to TRBJ1-5, with 9 bases identical to TRBD1. The ends lost 0 bases at V and 5 bases at J; junction bases unmatched: 2. Germline CDR1 and CDR2: MNHEY and SVGAGI. The CDR3 is 15 residues long. CDR3 nucleotides: TGTGCCAGCAGTTACTCGGGACAGGGCCATCAGCCCCAGCATTTT. As protein: CASSYSGQGHQPQHF.

The V gene is TRBV6-2 or TRBV6-3, the J gene TRBJ2-7; no reliable D call. This CDR3 is 13 amino acids long. V gave up 2 bases and J gave up 1 base, with 6 bases separating them. CDR1 is MNHEY, CDR2 SVGEGT, per germline. The CDR3 DNA follows: TGTGCCAGCAGTTACGGTCTATCCTACGAGCAGTACTTC. Translating it yields CASSYGLSYEQYF.

V usage is TRBV29-1 and J usage is TRBJ2-1, with 8 bases identical to TRBD1. From germline, CDR1 is SQVTM and CDR2 ANQGSEA. The CDR3 has 12 amino acids. The trim removed 7 bases at V and 7 bases at J, leaving 6 bases unmatched. The CDR3 sequence is CSAGTGENEQFF. As DNA, the CDR3 is TGCAGCGCCGGGACAGGTGAAAATGAGCAGTTCTTC.

V gene TRBV6-5 combines with J gene TRBJ2-7; the match to TRBD1 covers 9 bases. After removal of 7 bases from V and 6 bases from J, the junction contained 10 bases not matched to a gene. Germline lookup yields CDR1 MNHEY and CDR2 SVGAGI. The CDR3 is made up of 14 amino acids. This CDR3 reads CASIQDRGHSEQYF. CDR3 sequence (DNA): TGTGCCAGCATCCAGGACAGGGGCCATTCCGAGCAGTACTTC.

The genes are TRBV28 and TRBJ1-2; a possible D gene is TRBD1 (5 bases). V gave up 7 bases and J gave up 0 bases, with 24 bases separating them. CDR3 length equals 18 residues. CDR1 MDHEN and CDR2 SYDVKM come from the germline V gene. In DNA, the CDR3 is TGTGCCAGCACCTTCCTTCTTAGGGGCGCCGTCTCTAACTATGGCTACACCTTC. Its protein product is CASTFLLRGAVSNYGYTF.

This rearrangement joins TRBV28 to TRBJ1-4; 7 bases fit TRBD1. Per germline, CDR1 MDHEN and CDR2 SYDVKM. The CDR3 spans 15 residues. The junction had 11 bases not matched to a gene; V was cut back by 5 bases and J by 8 bases. This CDR3 is CASSPATGVVEKLFF. The CDR3 DNA sequence: TGTGCCAGCAGTCCCGCCACAGGGGTGGTAGAAAAACTGTTTTTT.

V usage is TRBV7-2 and J usage is TRBJ2-1; TRBD1 aligns across 7 bases. V shed 7 bases and J 0 bases; nucleotides not matched to a gene: 3. The V gene's germline CDR1 is SGHTA and CDR2 FQGNSA. CDR3 length: 14 amino acids. The CDR3 DNA follows: TGTGCCAGCACCCCAGGGGGCTCCTACAATGAGCAGTTCTTC. This encodes CASTPGGSYNEQFF.

The CDR3 spells CATTQAGGALETQYF. CDR3 nucleotide sequence: TGTGCCACCACCCAAGCCGGGGGGGCCTTAGAGACCCAGTACTTC. The genes are TRBV6-1 and TRBJ2-5, with 8 bases lining up with TRBD2. The CDR3 length is 15 residues. Unmatched junction bases numbered 14, after V lost 10 bases and J lost 4 bases. Germline values: CDR1 MNHNS, CDR2 SASEGT.

The chain employs TRBV6-6 and TRBJ2-7, with 12 bases aligning to TRBD1. Germline-derived CDR1 and CDR2 are MNHNY and SVGAGI (reference sequence). The CDR3 contains 15 residues. The junction had 4 bases not matched to a gene; V was cut back by 4 bases and J by 3 bases. DNA of the CDR3: TGTGCCAGCAGTTGGGGACAGGGGGCGTACTACGAGCAGTACTTC. This translates into CASSWGQGAYYEQYF.

There are a few counts of this clone. The chain joins TRBV9 to TRBJ2-2, with D maybe TRBD1 (5 bases). The CDR3 loop spans 15 amino acids. The germline CDR1 and CDR2 sequences are SGDLS and YYNGEE. The V gene lost 2 bases and the J gene lost 4 bases, with 12 bases spanning the gap. The CDR3 spells CASSVSQGSTGELFF. CDR3 coding DNA: TGTGCCAGCAGCGTTTCCCAGGGAAGCACCGGGGAGCTGTTTTTT.

The chain is built from TRBV5-1 and TRBJ2-3; 10 bases are shared with TRBD1. CDR1 and CDR2 from the germline V gene are SGHRS and YFSETQ. Trimming cost V 5 bases and J 0 bases; bases outside gene matches: 12. CDR3 length: 18 residues. The CDR3 is CASRPGTGVFISTDTQYF. In DNA form, the CDR3 reads TGCGCCAGCAGACCCGGGACAGGGGTTTTCATAAGCACAGATACGCAGTATTTT.

The rearrangement links TRBV5-1 to TRBJ2-5; D is perhaps TRBD2 (6 bases). The CDR3 length is 12 residues. The V and J ends lost 7 bases and 2 bases respectively, with 9 bases between them. The V gene's germline CDR1 is SGHRS and CDR2 YFSETQ. The CDR3 DNA reads TGCGCCAGCGAGGAGGGGCAAGAGACCCAGTACTTC. It yields the protein CASEEGQETQYF.

V usage is TRBV3-1 (or the pseudogene TRBV3-2) and J usage is TRBJ2-5, with D uncertain. There are 12 residues in the CDR3. Trimming removed 1 base from V and 5 bases from J, with 5 bases in between. CDR1 LGHDT and CDR2 YNNKEL come from the germline V gene (reference sequence). The CDR3 DNA sequence: TGTGCCAGCAGCCAAGTTGGCGAGACCCAGTACTTC. The encoded protein is CASSQVGETQYF.

The rearrangement links TRBV5-4 to TRBJ2-5; 9 bases match TRBD2. Trimming removed 2 bases from V and 5 bases from J; junction bases left unmatched: 7. The CDR3 totals 15 residues. Germline V gene lookup returns CDR1 SGHNT and CDR2 YYREEE (reference sequence). The CDR3 spells CASSFRAGGRETQYF. For the CDR3, the DNA is TGTGCCAGCAGCTTTCGAGCGGGGGGACGGGAGACCCAGTACTTC.

In this sample, this clone turned up once. CDR3 in amino acids: CASSIEGGRYGYTF. In DNA form, the CDR3 reads TGTGCCAGTAGTATTGAAGGGGGAAGGTATGGCTACACCTTC. This chain uses TRBV19 with TRBJ1-2; D may be TRBD1 (6 bases). From germline, CDR1 is LNHDA and CDR2 SQIVND (reference sequence). V was cut by 3 bases and J by 5 bases, with 13 bases left in between. This CDR3 comprises 14 residues.

This clone was seen a handful of times. The CDR3 nucleotides are TGTGCCAGTAGTATAGATCTTAGGGGCCTCGAGTCATACAATGAGCAGTTCTTC. Translation gives CASSIDLRGLESYNEQFF. The chain combines TRBV19 with TRBJ2-1, with a tentative D call TRBD1 (5 bases). Trimming shortened V by 0 bases and J by 4 bases, and 19 bases separated the two germline ends. The CDR3 has 18 residues. Germline V CDR1 and CDR2: LNHDA, SQIVND (reference sequence).

The J gene is TRBJ2-7, the V gene TRBV6-6, with 8 positions matching TRBD1. This CDR3 contains 14 residues. The junction had 10 bases not matched to a gene; V was cut back by 6 bases and J by 6 bases. CDR1 and CDR2 from the germline V gene are MNHNY and SVGAGI (reference sequence). CDR3 nucleotides: TGTGCCAGCAGATGGACAGGGTTATTTATCGAGCAGTACTTC. This translates into CASRWTGLFIEQYF.

The chain combines TRBV3-1 (or the pseudogene TRBV3-2) with TRBJ2-7, with TRBD2 matching over 8 bases. This CDR3 contains 17 residues. The J segment lost 0 bases and the V segment lost 4 bases, leaving 11 bases of the junction unmatched. Looked up from germline, CDR1 is LGHDT and CDR2 is YNNKEL (reference sequence). CDR3 bases: TGTGCCAGCAGCCTTACTCGCGGGGGGCCAGGCTCCTACGAGCAGTACTTC. Protein: CASSLTRGGPGSYEQYF.

This clone was found a few times. Other nucleotide sequences in the sample specify the same CDR3. The CDR3, as DNA: TGTGCCAGCAGCTTAGACAGGAGCTCTGGAAACACCATATATTTT. Its protein is CASSLDRSSGNTIYF. The genes are TRBV7-9 and TRBJ1-3; TRBD1 might be the D (5 bases). The V end lost 1 base, the J end lost 0 bases, and 7 bases lay between the germline ends. Germline-derived CDR1 and CDR2 are SEHNR and FQNEAQ (reference sequence). The CDR3 loop spans 15 amino acids. The variable domain in full, with the rest retrieved from reference TRBV7-9 and TRBJ1-3, is DTGVSQNPRHKITKRGQNVTFRCDPISEHNRLYWYRQTLGQGPEFLTYFQNEAQLEKSRLLSDRFSAERPKGSFSTLEIQRTEQGDSAMYLCASSLDRSSGNTIYFGEGSWLTVV.

This rearrangement joins TRBV30 to TRBJ1-6; the match to TRBD1 covers 7 bases. With V trimmed by 5 bases and J by 7 bases, 5 bases remained unmatched. CDR1 GTSNPN and CDR2 SVGIG come from the germline V gene (reference sequence). The CDR3 length is 13 residues. CDR3 protein: CAWGSGQNSPLHF. CDR3 DNA sequence: TGTGCCTGGGGTTCGGGACAGAATTCACCCCTCCACTTT.

The chain has TRBV6-5 and TRBJ2-3; tentatively, D is TRBD1 (5 bases). V dropped 7 bases and J dropped 0 bases, with 11 bases sitting between them. The CDR3 extends over 14 amino acids. Looked up from germline, CDR1 is MNHEY and CDR2 is SVGAGI. The chain's CDR3 is CASNIGQSTDTQYF. The CDR3 DNA follows: TGTGCCAGCAACATAGGACAAAGCACAGATACGCAGTATTTT.

The chain recombines TRBV5-1 with TRBJ1-4, with 7 bases that match TRBD1. The CDR3 is 16 residues long. The trim removed 0 bases at V and 2 bases at J, leaving 4 bases unmatched. Per germline, CDR1 SGHRS and CDR2 YFSETQ. The CDR3 loop is CASSLAGGQTNEKLFF. CDR3 nucleotides: TGCGCCAGCAGCTTGGCCGGGGGACAGACTAATGAAAAACTGTTTTTT.

The rearrangement uses TRBV18 and TRBJ2-2, with D possibly matching TRBD2 (5 bases). The CDR3 is made up of 14 amino acids. Germline CDR1 and CDR2: KGHSH and LQKENI. Trimming took off 5 bases at V and 4 bases at J, with 11 bases between the two ends. CDR3 nucleotides: TGTGCCAGCTCATCCAAGGGAGTCACCGGGGAGCTGTTTTTT. This codes for CASSSKGVTGELFF.